Listed below are T cell receptor beta chains from one sample, sequenced in a study of T cell clonotyping in hematopoietic cell transplantation. Sequencing used immunoSEQ multiplex PCR; TCRdb keeps in-frame clones, though not all of them. Of 20,000 or so clones in the sample, around 80% are singletons; the top ten hold approximately 14%. Input material: peripheral blood mononuclear cells. These receptors were taken from a man in his 60s in good health. Some clones in this sample may be carry-over from other donors' samples. Each CDR3 is given with its conserved first and last residue. Each record gives: J gene, CDR3 length, V gene, CDR3 protein.

>TRBJ2-7|14|TRBV6-1
CASSDRGLLGEQYF
>TRBJ1-5|13|TRBV28
CASRDRNLGPQHF
>TRBJ2-7|15|TRBV19
CASTPKFGGGYEQYF
>TRBJ2-7|13|TRBV10-2
CASSGTGTYEQYF
>TRBJ1-2|17|TRBV4-2
CASSQDLRAGGSYGYTF
>TRBJ2-1|17|TRBV21-1
CASTQLTDYCSNNEQFF
>TRBJ2-2|17|TRBV7-8
CASSLVSGGSYTGELFF
>TRBJ1-3|15|TRBV7-2
CASSLVGFSGNTIYF
>TRBJ2-1|13|TRBV4-1
CASSQEDSNEQFF
>TRBJ2-3|15|TRBV6-5
CASSWGLPSTDTQYF
>TRBJ2-3|13|TRBV19
CASNGVRTDTQYF
>TRBJ1-2|14|TRBV27
CASSRGPEGHGYTF
>TRBJ1-1|14|TRBV5-6
CASSLTGGNTEAFF
>TRBJ2-5|20|TRBV27
CASSFLPPGSGANTRETQYF
>TRBJ2-3|15|TRBV6-6
CASSKGTGWTDTQYF
>TRBJ1-3|17|TRBV4-3
CASSQDLTGGSGNTIYF
>TRBJ2-5|13|TRBV7-3
CASSLNRGETQYF
>TRBJ2-7|11|TRBV30
CAWSQGREQYF
>TRBJ2-4|14|TRBV25-1
CASSEYLAKNIQYF
>TRBJ2-1|14|TRBV7-6
CASSPEPGYNEQFF
>TRBJ1-4|16|TRBV5-6
CASSRDPGRGNEKLFF
>TRBJ1-3|15|TRBV6-1
CASALGDVTGNTIYF
>TRBJ2-2|15|TRBV4-2
CASSQRPSSTGELFF
>TRBJ2-7|18|TRBV13
CASSFGRGRLAGVPEQYF